This passage covers 27 T cell receptor beta chains from one sample sequenced in a study of regulatory T cells in long-lasting Graves disease. Time point described: newly diagnosed GD, antithyroid drugs for less than 3 months. Construction of the TCR library relied on RNA isolated from PBMCs. Relying on iRepertoire HTBI primers and Arm-PCR of CDR3 regions, the team built TCR beta libraries. TCRdb processed the multiplex PCR reads anew with MiXCR; each CDR3 protein has one entry. The sample consists of 300,000 to 400,000 distinct CDR3 sequences, 18% of them appearing once. The material was peripheral blood mononuclear cells (PBMCs), obtained at new diagnosis, from a patient treated with antithyroid drugs. The receptors shown here come from a female donor with Graves disease.

Only a few counts were recorded for this clonotype. The CDR3 loop is CSAVSGGSGNTIYF. As DNA, the CDR3 is TGCAGTGCCGTATCGGGGGGCTCTGGAAACACCATATATTTT. The chain links TRBV20-1 to TRBJ1-3, with D possibly TRBD1 on 5 matching bases. The CDR3 runs 14 residues. Germline V CDR1 and CDR2: DFQATT, SNEGSKA (reference sequence). V was cut by 6 bases and J by 0 bases, with 12 bases left in between.

This clonotype has at least ten counts. The genes are TRBV12-3 or TRBV12-4 and TRBJ2-1; the match to TRBD2 covers 11 bases. The CDR3 consists of 15 residues. The V segment lost 3 bases and the J segment 6 bases; nucleotides outside the gene matches: 4. As DNA, the CDR3 is TGTGCCAGCAGTTTTGGCGGACTAGCGGGCAATGAGCAGTTCTTC. Translation: CASSFGGLAGNEQFF.

This clonotype was seen many times. The V call is TRBV18, the J call TRBJ1-5; D remains ambiguous. CDR3 length: 14 residues. Per the germline V gene, CDR1 is KGHSH and CDR2 is LQKENI. Trimming took 3 bases from V and 5 from J, leaving 11 bases between them. The CDR3 loop is CASSPYTTDQPQHF. CDR3 bases: TGTGCCAGCTCACCGTATACCACGGATCAGCCCCAGCATTTT. The whole variable domain, remainder taken from reference TRBV18 and TRBJ1-5, is NAGVMQNPRHLVRRRGQEARLRCSPMKGHSHVYWYRQLPEEGLKFMVYLQKENIIDESGMPKERFSAEFPKEGPSILRIQQVVRGDSAAYFCASSPYTTDQPQHFGDGTRLSIL.

The chain employs TRBV28 and TRBJ2-7, with D possibly TRBD1 on 5 matching bases. CDR3 length: 13 amino acids. Germline values: CDR1 MDHEN, CDR2 SYDVKM. V dropped 6 bases and J dropped 11 bases, with 20 bases sitting between them. The CDR3 sequence: CASRQPQLGREYF. As DNA, the CDR3 is TGTGCCAGCAGACAACCCCAGTTGGGGCGTGAGTACTTC.

This clonotype was seen at least ten times. V gene TRBV28 combines with J gene TRBJ2-3; D is uncertain. Germline CDR1 and CDR2: MDHEN and SYDVKM. V gave up 5 bases and J gave up 2 bases, with 8 bases separating them. This CDR3 is built from 13 residues. The CDR3 sequence: CASSLGITDTQYF. The CDR3 DNA reads TGTGCCAGCAGTCTGGGCATCACAGATACGCAGTATTTT.

This clonotype was seen repeatedly, ten times or more. The CDR3 sequence is CASSLWDGMPDGYTF. CDR3 in DNA: TGTGCCAGCAGCTTGTGGGACGGGATGCCCGATGGCTACACCTTC. This chain joins TRBV5-6 and TRBJ1-2; D is perhaps TRBD1 (5 bases). V was pared by 1 base and J by 6 bases, with 16 bases between. The germline CDR1 and CDR2 sequences are SGHDT and YYEEEE. The CDR3 extends over 15 amino acids.

The chain couples TRBV29-1 to TRBJ2-6, with no clear D. The CDR3 consists of 12 residues. CDR1 is SQVTM and CDR2 is ANQGSEA in the germline V gene. The V gene lost 5 bases and the J gene lost 4 bases, with 6 bases spanning the gap. As DNA, the CDR3 is TGCAGCGTTATGGACGGGGCCAACGTCCTGACTTTC. Amino acids: CSVMDGANVLTF.

This clonotype was seen at least ten times. The chain recombines TRBV7-8 with TRBJ1-4; a possible D gene is TRBD1 (5 bases). The germline V gene has CDR1 SGHVS and CDR2 FQNEAQ. This CDR3 contains 15 residues. V was clipped by 1 base and J by 8 bases, with 14 bases between them. CDR3: CASSLVGGLEEKLFF. CDR3 in DNA: TGTGCCAGCAGCTTAGTGGGGGGACTGGAGGAAAAACTGTTTTTT.

This clonotype was picked up one time. A much larger clone is a single base away; this may be a read error. V gene TRBV6-1 combines with J gene TRBJ2-6; D is unresolved. Germline V lookup: CDR1 MNHNS, CDR2 SASEGT. V lost 3 bases and J lost 2, with 14 bases in between. The CDR3 runs 17 residues. CDR3 loop: CASSEISGPPGANVLTF. The CDR3 DNA is TGTGCCAGCAGTGAGATTTCTGGGCCTCCTGGGGCCAACGTCCTGACTTTC.

This clonotype was observed at least ten times. V usage is TRBV7-8 and J usage is TRBJ2-3; D is ambiguous. The CDR3 extends over 16 amino acids. Germline V gene sequence: CDR1 SGHVS, CDR2 FQNEAQ. V lost 3 bases and J lost 1, with 14 bases in between. In DNA, the CDR3 is TGTGCCAGCAGCTTTTCCAGCGACGGACGCACAGATACGCAGTATTTT. This translates into CASSFSSDGRTDTQYF.

At least ten counts were recorded for this clonotype. The V and J genes are TRBV25-1 and TRBJ2-5; D remains unclear. The CDR3 has 15 amino acids. CDR1 MGHDK and CDR2 SYGVNS come from the germline V gene. The ends were cut back, 6 bases at V and 2 bases at J, with 16 bases in the middle. The CDR3 nucleotides are TGTGCCAGCAGCCCCGGGTTCGTGATACAAGAGACCCAGTACTTC. Protein: CASSPGFVIQETQYF.

This clonotype has at least ten counts. This rearrangement joins TRBV10-3 to TRBJ2-5; no definite D call. V was shortened by 8 bases and J by 5 bases, with 6 bases between the two germline ends. This CDR3 is 10 amino acids long. CDR1 is ENHRY and CDR2 is SYGVKD in the germline V gene. Written as DNA, the CDR3 is TGTGCCATCCTGGAGGAGACCCAGTACTTC. It specifies CAILEETQYF.

This rearrangement joins TRBV5-1 to TRBJ2-4; 7 positions match TRBD2. Germline loops: CDR1 SGHRS, CDR2 YFSETQ. V lost 1 base and J lost 8; bases outside the gene matches: 9. The CDR3 consists of 15 residues. DNA for the CDR3: TGCGCCAGCAGCTTGCGCGGACTAGAGGTGGACATTCAGTACTTC. Translated, it gives CASSLRGLEVDIQYF.

This clonotype was counted many times. V usage is TRBV7-8 and J usage is TRBJ2-3; D may be TRBD1 or TRBD2 (5 bases each). Germline CDR1 and CDR2: SGHVS and FQNEAQ. Trimming left V 5 bases short and J 13 bases short, with 19 bases between. The length of the CDR3 is 13 residues. The CDR3 bases are TGTGCCAGCAGCCCCACCTTAACCGGGACCGAGTATTTT. Encoded protein: CASSPTLTGTEYF.

This clonotype was detected only a few times. The chain links TRBV19 to TRBJ1-2; TRBD1 matches at 9 bases. V lost 6 bases, J lost 6 bases, and 8 bases stayed unmatched. CDR3 size: 14 residues. Germline-derived CDR1 and CDR2 are LNHDA and SQIVND (reference sequence). CDR3 bases: TGTGCCAGTAGCCCACAGGGGGCGCATGATGGCTACACCTTC. Translation: CASSPQGAHDGYTF.

The rearrangement joins TRBV28 to TRBJ2-7; 7 bases are shared with TRBD1. J was trimmed by 0 bases and V by 5 bases; bases with no gene match: 4. This CDR3 is built from 14 residues. The germline V gene encodes CDR1 MDHEN and CDR2 SYDVKM. CDR3 sequence: CASSLTGISYEQYF. The CDR3 DNA reads as TGTGCCAGCAGTCTGACAGGGATCTCCTACGAGCAGTACTTC.

This clonotype has ten or more counts. The rearrangement joins TRBV13 to TRBJ2-7, with D uncertain. This CDR3 region has 14 residues. Germline-derived CDR1 and CDR2 are PRHDT and FYEKMQ (reference sequence). Trimming shortened V by 3 bases and J by 2 bases, and 11 bases separated the two germline ends. The CDR3 loop is CASSLGRATYEQYF. The CDR3 bases are TGTGCCAGCAGCTTGGGTCGAGCGACCTACGAGCAGTACTTC.

This clonotype was observed at least ten times. The V gene is TRBV12-3 or TRBV12-4, the J gene TRBJ1-6; no clear D. V shed 6 bases and J shed 7 bases, with 10 bases lying between them. CDR3 length: 13 amino acids. CDR3 protein: CASRAGSNSPLHF. For the CDR3, the DNA is TGTGCCAGCAGGGCGGGGAGCAATTCACCCCTCCACTTT.

Comment on this clonotype: It differs at one base from a far larger clone, so likely a read error. The chain combines TRBV30 with TRBJ2-5; D gene unclear. TRBJ2-1 explains the end of the DNA better; the J call may be wrong. The CDR3 has 14 residues. Germline V CDR1 and CDR2: GTSNPN, SVGIG (reference sequence). CDR3 protein: CAWSWGANYIEQFF. The CDR3 DNA follows: TGTGCCTGGAGTTGGGGTGCCAACTACATTGAGCAGTTCTTC.

Concerning this clonotype itself: This may stem from a read error, because a much larger clone lies one nucleotide away. The chain employs TRBV7-2 and TRBJ1-1; 9 nucleotides align to TRBD1. Germline V gene data show CDR1 as SGHTA and CDR2 as FQGNSA. The CDR3 extends over 13 amino acids. CDR3 in amino acids: CVSSERQGGKAFF. The CDR3 DNA follows: TGTGTCAGCAGCGAGCGACAGGGGGGTAAAGCTTTCTTT. The whole variable domain, filled in from reference TRBV7-2 and TRBJ1-1, reads GAGVSQSPSNKVTEKGKDVELRCDPISGHTALYWYRQSLGQGLEFLIYFQGNSAPDKSGLPSDRFSAERTGGSVSTLTIQRTQQEDSAVYLCVSSERQGGKAFFGQGTRLTVV.

The rearrangement joins TRBV12-3 or TRBV12-4 to TRBJ2-3; 8 bases agree with TRBD2. V was clipped by 6 bases and J by 4 bases; unmatched bases: 9. This CDR3 region has 15 residues. The CDR3 sequence: CASSATRAGADTQYF. CDR3 sequence (DNA): TGTGCCAGCAGCGCCACCCGAGCGGGAGCAGATACGCAGTATTTT.

This clonotype turned up a few times. CDR3 region: CASRRASGSYEQYF. DNA of the CDR3: TGTGCCAGCAGAAGGGCTAGCGGGAGTTACGAGCAGTACTTC. The chain links TRBV27 to TRBJ2-7; 10 positions match TRBD2. The germline gives CDR1 MNHEY, CDR2 SMNVEV (reference sequence). V shed 6 bases and J 4 bases; nucleotides not matched to a gene: 6. The CDR3 spans 14 residues.

This clonotype was detected many times. The chain's CDR3 is CASSSRLNMNTEAFF. The CDR3 region has the DNA TGCGCCAGCAGCTCAAGACTAAACATGAACACTGAAGCTTTCTTT. The chain combines TRBV5-1 with TRBJ1-1; no clear D. Germline V lookup: CDR1 SGHRS, CDR2 YFSETQ. The CDR3 extends over 15 amino acids. V was pared by 3 bases and J by 0 bases, with 12 bases between.

Remarks on this clonotype: This may stem from a read error, because a much larger clone lies one nucleotide away. The chain combines TRBV27 with TRBJ1-1; tentative D call: TRBD1 (6 bases). Trimming removed 6 bases from V and 1 base from J, with 12 bases in between. The CDR3 totals 14 residues. In germline, CDR1 is MNHEY, CDR2 SMNVEV (reference sequence). As DNA, the CDR3 is TGTGCCAGCAGAGGACAGAGTTCGAACACTGAAGCTTTCTTT. It encodes CASRGQSSNTEAFF.

This clonotype came up many times. The CDR3 nucleotides read TGCGCCAGCAGTTCCGGGACTAGCGACACAGATACGCAGTATTTT. Its protein product is CASSSGTSDTDTQYF. The rearrangement joins TRBV5-1 to TRBJ2-3; TRBD2 matches at 10 bases. The CDR3 spans 15 residues. Germline CDR1 and CDR2: SGHRS and YFSETQ. V dropped 5 bases and J dropped 2; count of bases not matched to a gene: 5. The full variable domain, with the rest looked up from reference TRBV5-1 and TRBJ2-3, is KAGVTQTPRYLIKTRGQQVTLSCSPISGHRSVSWYQQTPGQGLQFLFEYFSETQRNKGNFPGRFSGRQFSNSRSEMNVSTLELGDSALYLCASSSGTSDTDTQYFGPGTRLTVL.

The table lists this clonotype with a few counts. The J gene is TRBJ1-5, the V gene TRBV28; 9 bases align to TRBD1. Germline CDR1 and CDR2: MDHEN and SYDVKM. V shed 5 bases and J 4 bases; nucleotides not matched to a gene: 6. The CDR3 is 15 residues long. CDR3 coding DNA: TGTGCCAGCAGTGAGGAAGGACAGGGGAATCAGCCCCAGCATTTT. Translating it yields CASSEEGQGNQPQHF.

This rearrangement joins TRBV19 to TRBJ2-7; 11 nucleotides match TRBD2. CDR3 length: 17 residues. Germline assignment: CDR1 LNHDA and CDR2 SQIVND (reference sequence). V dropped 5 bases and J dropped 7; count of bases not matched to a gene: 16. CDR3 protein: CASSGRSSGRGSGEQYF. The CDR3, as DNA: TGTGCCAGTAGTGGACGAAGTAGCGGGAGGGGTTCGGGTGAGCAGTACTTC.